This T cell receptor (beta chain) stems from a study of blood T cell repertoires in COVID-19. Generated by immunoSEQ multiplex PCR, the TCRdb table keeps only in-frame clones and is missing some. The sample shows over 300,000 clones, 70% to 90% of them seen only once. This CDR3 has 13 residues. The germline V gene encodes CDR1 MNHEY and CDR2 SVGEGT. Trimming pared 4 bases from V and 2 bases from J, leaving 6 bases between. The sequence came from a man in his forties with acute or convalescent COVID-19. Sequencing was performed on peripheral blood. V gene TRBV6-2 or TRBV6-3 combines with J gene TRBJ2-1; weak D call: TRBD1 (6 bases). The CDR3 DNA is TGTGCCAGCAGTTGGGACACCTACAATGAGCAGTTCTTC. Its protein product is CASSWDTYNEQFF.